This TCR beta chain is from a study of cytomegalovirus exposure and HLA in healthy donors. PCR involved 60 Vbeta and 13 Jbeta primers. Profiling relied on immunoSEQ multiplex PCR, and the TCRdb table lists in-frame clones only, not all of them. The sample has roughly 99,000 clones; 73% are singletons. The CDR3 runs to 11 residues. The V end lost 4 bases, the J end lost 4 bases, and 3 bases lay between the germline ends. From germline, CDR1 is SGHTS and CDR2 YDEGEE. The chain combines TRBV5-8 with TRBJ1-5; D remains unclear. The sequenced sample consisted of PBMCs. The receptor was derived from a man aged 30-40 years in good health and CMV-seronegative. CDR3 amino acids: CASSPNQPQHF. The CDR3 nucleotides are TGTGCCAGCAGCCCTAATCAGCCCCAGCATTTT.